Sequencing of this T cell receptor beta chain was carried out in a study of T cells in Graves' hyperthyroidism and ophthalmopathy. Study-wide points: Expanded thyroid clonotypes (above 0.001) were mostly also found in blood.

The study based diagnoses on clinical symptoms, serum thyroxine and TRAb, thyroid ultrasound and orbital computed tomography. It was less than 13 ml of fresh peripheral blood that supplied the PBMCs. TCR beta CDR3 regions were amplified from RNA. RT-PCR in the first round (using the HTBI primer set) targeted the TCR CDR3. TCRdb processed the multiplex PCR reads anew with MiXCR; each CDR3 protein has one entry. The repertoire includes about 520,000 distinct CDR3 sequences, 24% of them detected once, and around 11% sits in the top ten. A note on this clonotype: The antigen remains undetermined.

Trimming took 8 bases from V and 2 from J; bases not matched to a gene: 12. The CDR3 consists of 15 residues. The germline V gene encodes CDR1 MNHEY and CDR2 SMNVEV (reference sequence). The sequence derives from a woman under 40 with Graves' ophthalmopathy. Sequencing was done on a sample of blood. The rearrangement uses TRBV27 and TRBJ2-7; TRBD1 aligns across 7 bases. CDR3 amino acids: CASQPDLGQPYEQYF. CDR3 sequence (DNA): TGTGCCAGCCAACCCGATCTGGGACAGCCCTACGAGCAGTACTTC.